These 9 T cell receptor beta chains were all obtained from the same sample, sequenced in a study of neurological immune-mediated disorders. The sample's time point: longitudinal time-point 1 (baseline). From the 5' RACE reads, TCRdb called clonotypes with MiXCR, one entry per CDR3 protein. The sample records 35,000 to 45,000 distinct CDR3 sequences, about 3.3% being singletons. Source material: PBMCs. All receptors come from a woman aged 55 to 70 with multiple sclerosis.

This clonotype showed up many times. This chain connects TRBV15 to TRBJ2-1; 10 nucleotides match TRBD2. There are 16 residues in the CDR3. J gave up 4 bases and V 9 bases, and 12 bases lay outside the gene matches. Looked up from germline, CDR1 is LNHNV and CDR2 is YYDKDF (reference sequence). The CDR3 region has the DNA TGTGCCACTCGCACAAAGCGGGGGGGCGCTTACAATGAGCAGTTCTTC. Translated, it gives CATRTKRGGAYNEQFF.

This clonotype ranks as medium-sized (0.01 to 0.1%). The V gene is TRBV7-9, the J gene TRBJ1-5; D not certain. The CDR3 extends over 11 amino acids. Germline V lookup: CDR1 SEHNR, CDR2 FQNEAQ (reference sequence). Trimming stripped 3 bases from V and 9 bases from J, with 6 bases between. CDR3 nucleotide sequence: TGTGCCAGCAGCTTTCCGGGGCCCCAGCATTTT. This codes for CASSFPGPQHF.

The count of this clonotype is one. This chain connects TRBV6-6 to TRBJ1-2; 7 bases line up with TRBD1. Unmatched junction bases numbered 7, after V lost 5 bases and J lost 10 bases. This CDR3 has 12 amino acids. Germline assignment: CDR1 MNHNY and CDR2 SVGAGI (reference sequence). For the CDR3, the DNA is TGTGCCAGCAGTGGCGACAGGGCTGACTACACCTTC. Amino acids: CASSGDRADYTF.

This clonotype came up many times. This chain links TRBV5-1 with TRBJ2-7; 8 nucleotides line up with TRBD1. Trimming removed 4 bases from V and 3 bases from J; junction bases left unmatched: 9. The length of the CDR3 is 15 residues. Germline CDR1 reads SGHRS; CDR2 reads YFSETQ. The DNA of the CDR3 is TGCGCCAGCAGCCTCAGGACAGGGCTTCTCTACGAGCAGTACTTC. Its protein is CASSLRTGLLYEQYF.

Many counts were recorded for this clonotype. This sequence may be a read error, since a much larger clone differs from it by one base. The rearrangement uses TRBV25-1 and TRBJ2-1; no clear D gene. The CDR3 spans 10 residues. Germline lookup yields CDR1 MGHDK and CDR2 SYGVNS. The CDR3 nucleotides are TGTCCCACGGGCAGCAATGAGCAGTTCTTC. It specifies CPTGSNEQFF. The variable domain in full, with the rest retrieved from reference TRBV25-1 and TRBJ2-1, is EADIYQTPRYLVIGTGKKITLECSQTMGHDKMYWYQQDPGMELHLIHYSYGVNSTEKGDLSSESTVSRIRTEHFPLTLESARPSHTSQYLCPTGSNEQFFGPGTRLTVL.

This clonotype was seen ten or more times. The chain recombines TRBV5-5 with TRBJ1-1; 9 bases are shared with TRBD1. The V segment lost 4 bases and the J segment 0 bases; nucleotides outside the gene matches: 4. Germline CDR1 is SGHKS and CDR2 is YYEKEE (reference sequence). This CDR3 comprises 15 residues. This CDR3 reads CASSQQGALNTEAFF. CDR3 nucleotides: TGTGCCAGCAGCCAACAGGGGGCCTTGAACACTGAAGCTTTCTTT. The variable domain in full, completed from reference TRBV5-5 and TRBJ1-1, reads DAGVTQSPTHLIKTRGQQVTLRCSPISGHKSVSWYQQVLGQGPQFIFQYYEKEERGRGNFPDRFSARQFPNYSSELNVNALLLGDSALYLCASSQQGALNTEAFFGQGTRLTVV.

This clonotype was recorded at least ten times. The chain employs TRBV14 and TRBJ2-2, with TRBD2 matching over 8 bases. The CDR3 has 16 residues. Trimming at V came to 0 bases and at J to 1 base, leaving 1 base not matched to a gene. The germline gives CDR1 SGHDN, CDR2 FVKESK. Here the CDR3 DNA reads TGTGCCAGCAGCCAAGAAGCGGGGGTGAACACCGGGGAGCTGTTTTTT. As protein: CASSQEAGVNTGELFF.

This clonotype was seen many times. The chain couples TRBV5-1 to TRBJ2-3; 7 bases map to TRBD2. This CDR3 region has 15 residues. Germline trimming cut 0 bases from V and 2 bases from J; bases unmatched to any gene: 3. Looked up from germline, CDR1 is SGHRS and CDR2 is YFSETQ. The CDR3 reads CASSLDGGNTDTQYF. CDR3 sequence (DNA): TGCGCCAGCAGCTTGGACGGGGGGAACACAGATACGCAGTATTTT.

This clonotype was observed at least ten times. V is TRBV20-1 and J is TRBJ2-5; D gene ambiguous. This CDR3 is 15 amino acids long. V was pared by 2 bases and J by 0 bases, with 13 bases between. Germline CDR1 and CDR2: DFQATT and SNEGSKA (reference sequence). The DNA of the CDR3 is TGCAGTGCTAGACCCCTCCCCGGGTACCAAGAGACCCAGTACTTC. As protein: CSARPLPGYQETQYF.